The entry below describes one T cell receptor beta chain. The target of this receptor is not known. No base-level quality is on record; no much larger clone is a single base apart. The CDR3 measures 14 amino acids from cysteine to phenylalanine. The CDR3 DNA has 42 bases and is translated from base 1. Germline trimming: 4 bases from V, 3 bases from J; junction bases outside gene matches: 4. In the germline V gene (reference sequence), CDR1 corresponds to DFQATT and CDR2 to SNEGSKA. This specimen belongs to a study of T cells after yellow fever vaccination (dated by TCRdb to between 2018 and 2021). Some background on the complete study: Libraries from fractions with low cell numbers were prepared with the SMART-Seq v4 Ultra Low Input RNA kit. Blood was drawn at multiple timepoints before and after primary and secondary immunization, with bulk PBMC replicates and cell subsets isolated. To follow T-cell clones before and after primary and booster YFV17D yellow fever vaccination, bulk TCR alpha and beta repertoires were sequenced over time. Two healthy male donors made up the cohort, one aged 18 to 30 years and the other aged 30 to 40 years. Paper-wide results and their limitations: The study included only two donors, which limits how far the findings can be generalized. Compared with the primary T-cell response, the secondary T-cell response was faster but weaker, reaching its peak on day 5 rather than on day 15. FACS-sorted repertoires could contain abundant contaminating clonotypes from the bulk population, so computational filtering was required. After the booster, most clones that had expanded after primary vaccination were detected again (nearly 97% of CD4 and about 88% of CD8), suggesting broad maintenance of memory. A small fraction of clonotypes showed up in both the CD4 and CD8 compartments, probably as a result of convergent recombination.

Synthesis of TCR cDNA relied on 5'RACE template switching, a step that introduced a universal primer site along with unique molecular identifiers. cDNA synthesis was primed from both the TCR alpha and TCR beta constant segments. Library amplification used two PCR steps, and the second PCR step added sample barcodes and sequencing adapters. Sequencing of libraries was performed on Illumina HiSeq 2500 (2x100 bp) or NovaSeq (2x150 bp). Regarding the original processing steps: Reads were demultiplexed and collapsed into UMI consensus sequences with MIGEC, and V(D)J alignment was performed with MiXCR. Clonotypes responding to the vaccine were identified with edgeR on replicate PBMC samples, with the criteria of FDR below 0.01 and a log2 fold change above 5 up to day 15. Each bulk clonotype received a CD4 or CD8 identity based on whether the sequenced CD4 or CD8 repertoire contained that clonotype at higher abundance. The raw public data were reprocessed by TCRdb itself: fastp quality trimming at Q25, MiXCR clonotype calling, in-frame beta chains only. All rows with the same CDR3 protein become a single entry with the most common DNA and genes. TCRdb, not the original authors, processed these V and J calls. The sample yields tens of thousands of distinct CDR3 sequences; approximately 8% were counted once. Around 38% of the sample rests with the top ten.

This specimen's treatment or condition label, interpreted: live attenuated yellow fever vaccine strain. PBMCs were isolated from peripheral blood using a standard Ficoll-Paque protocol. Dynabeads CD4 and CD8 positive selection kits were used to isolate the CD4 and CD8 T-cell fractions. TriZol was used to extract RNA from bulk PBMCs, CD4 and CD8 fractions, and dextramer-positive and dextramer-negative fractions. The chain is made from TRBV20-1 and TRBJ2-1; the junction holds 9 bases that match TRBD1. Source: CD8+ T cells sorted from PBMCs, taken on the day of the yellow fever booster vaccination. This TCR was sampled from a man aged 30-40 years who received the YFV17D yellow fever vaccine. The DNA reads TGCAGTGCTATCCCGGACAGGGGCTACAATGAGCAGTTCTTC. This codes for CSAIPDRGYNEQFF.